One T cell receptor (beta chain) is described in this entry. The data derive from a study of cytomegalovirus exposure and HLA in healthy donors. This CDR3 spans 16 amino acids. Trimming cost V 3 bases and J 10 bases; bases outside gene matches: 15. Germline lookup yields CDR1 SGHRS and CDR2 YFSETQ. The PCR had 60 Vbeta and 13 Jbeta primers. Data came from immunoSEQ multiplex PCR; TCRdb stores just in-frame clones and leaves some out. The sample has about 140,000 clones; just under 80% are singletons. Sample: PBMCs. The rearrangement links TRBV5-1 to TRBJ2-1, with 8 nucleotides matching TRBD2. The source of this sequence is a man aged 25-45 years in good health and CMV-seronegative. Here the CDR3 reads CASSSPRLAPEFEQFF. The CDR3 nucleotides read TGCGCCAGCAGCTCCCCGCGACTAGCGCCGGAGTTCGAGCAGTTCTTC.